A single sample is the source of the 11 T cell receptor beta chains below, sequenced in a study of OX40 agonist ivuxolimab in advanced cancers. Profiled with immunoSEQ multiplex PCR; TCRdb holds only in-frame clones, not every one. The sample records about 70,000 clones, over 85% being singletons. The sample here was CD4+ or CD8+ T cells sorted from blood, taken in a trial of the OX40 agonist ivuxolimab. Receptors originate from an adult with an advanced solid tumor such as melanoma, head and neck, liver or kidney cancer.

This chain joins TRBV7-8 and TRBJ2-7, with TRBD2 matching over 13 bases. This CDR3 is built from 15 residues. Germline-derived CDR1 and CDR2 are SGHVS and FQNEAQ. J gave up 7 bases and V 5 bases, and 8 bases lay outside the gene matches. CDR3 nucleotides: TGTGCCAGCAGCCTAGGGACTAGCGGGGTCTGGGAGCAGTACTTC. Protein sequence: CASSLGTSGVWEQYF.

The V call is TRBV28, the J call TRBJ2-7; D may be TRBD1 or TRBD2 (5 bases each). Germline V gene data show CDR1 as MDHEN and CDR2 as SYDVKM. V was pared by 6 bases and J by 4 bases, with 10 bases between. The CDR3 covers 12 residues. The DNA for the CDR3 is TGTGCCAGCAGGCGACAGCGGTACGAGCAGTACTTC. Protein product: CASRRQRYEQYF.

The V call is TRBV11-3, the J call TRBJ2-3; 8 bases match TRBD1. Germline CDR1 is SGHNT and CDR2 is YENEEA. The CDR3 contains 15 residues. Trimming removed 5 bases from V and 2 bases from J; junction bases left unmatched: 6. The CDR3 here is CASSTPGGPTDTQYF. The CDR3 DNA reads as TGTGCCAGCAGCACTCCAGGGGGCCCCACAGATACGCAGTATTTT. Full variable domain (outside the CDR3, taken from reference TRBV11-3 and TRBJ2-3): EAGVVQSPRYKIIEKKQPVAFWCNPISGHNTLYWYLQNLGQGPELLIRYENEEAVDDSQLPKDRFSAERLKGVDSTLKIQPAELGDSAVYLCASSTPGGPTDTQYFGPGTRLTVL.

This sequence joins TRBV7-2 and TRBJ2-7, with D possibly being TRBD1 (6 bases). The CDR3 runs 12 residues. Germline CDR1 and CDR2: SGHTA and FQGNSA. V was pared by 1 base and J by 6 bases, with 7 bases between. CDR3 in amino acids: CASSLGRGEQYF. For the CDR3, the DNA is TGTGCCAGCAGCTTAGGCAGGGGCGAGCAGTACTTC. The full variable domain, its missing parts supplied by reference TRBV7-2 and TRBJ2-7, is GAGVSQSPSNKVTEKGKDVELRCDPISGHTALYWYRQSLGQGLEFLIYFQGNSAPDKSGLPSDRFSAERTGGSVSTLTIQRTQQEDSAVYLCASSLGRGEQYFGPGTRLTVT.

In DNA, the CDR3 is TGTGCCAGCAGAAAGACAGGGGCTGGAAACACCATATATTTT. Translated, it gives CASRKTGAGNTIYF. The rearrangement joins TRBV28 to TRBJ1-3; 8 bases map to TRBD1. Per germline, CDR1 MDHEN and CDR2 SYDVKM. The V gene end was trimmed by 6 bases and the J gene end by 2 bases; junction bases not matched to a gene: 3. This CDR3 spans 14 amino acids. Together with reference TRBV28 and TRBJ1-3, the CDR3 gives the full variable domain: DVKVTQSSRYLVKRTGEKVFLECVQDMDHENMFWYRQDPGLGLRLIYFSYDVKMKEKGDIPEGYSVSREKKERFSLILESASTNQTSMYLCASRKTGAGNTIYFGEGSWLTVV.

The V gene is TRBV11-3, the J gene TRBJ2-2, with TRBD1 matching over 7 bases. Germline CDR1 and CDR2: SGHNT and YENEEA. The CDR3 runs to 14 residues. The V gene end was trimmed by 5 bases and the J gene end by 5 bases; junction bases not matched to a gene: 5. DNA of the CDR3: TGTGCCAGCAGCAATACAGGGGTAACCGGGGAGCTGTTTTTT. It is translated as CASSNTGVTGELFF.

In regard to this clone: At one boundary the junction diverges from the germline segment, which might be a read error. The V and J genes are TRBV6-5 and TRBJ2-1, with 9 bases fitting TRBD2. In germline, CDR1 is MNHEY, CDR2 SVGAGI. The CDR3 runs 14 residues. CDR3 amino acids: CATQSGRSSNEQFF. DNA for the CDR3: TGTGCCACCCAAAGCGGGAGGTCCTCCAATGAGCAGTTCTTC.

This rearrangement joins TRBV18 to TRBJ1-1, with D possibly matching TRBD1 (5 bases). Trimming stripped 6 bases from V and 1 base from J, with 21 bases between. Germline loops: CDR1 KGHSH, CDR2 LQKENI. CDR3 length equals 17 residues. This CDR3 reads CASSATEGRGWNTEAFF. As DNA, the CDR3 is TGTGCCAGCTCCGCGACGGAGGGGAGAGGATGGAACACTGAAGCTTTCTTT.

The V call is TRBV19, the J call TRBJ2-7, with 11 bases identical to TRBD2. V gave up 5 bases and J gave up 6 bases; unmatched junction bases: 3. This CDR3 has 13 residues. Germline CDR1 reads LNHDA; CDR2 reads SQIVND (reference sequence). The CDR3 bases are TGTGCCAGTAGTTCCCTAGCGGGAGGCGAGCAGTACTTC. Translated, it gives CASSSLAGGEQYF.

This clone occurred once. The chain links TRBV5-1 to TRBJ2-7; D might be TRBD1 (5 bases). This CDR3 contains 18 residues. CDR1 SGHRS and CDR2 YFSETQ come from the germline V gene. V was cut by 1 base and J by 7 bases, with 27 bases left in between. CDR3 sequence (DNA): TGCGCCAGCAGCTTGAACTGGGGCGTTCGGAAACCCCTGGAAGAGCAGTACTTC. This gives the protein CASSLNWGVRKPLEEQYF.

A few counts support this clone. The chain joins TRBV2 to TRBJ2-7; D gene uncertain. This CDR3 has 9 amino acids. V lost 6 bases to trimming and J lost 7 bases, with 4 bases between them. Germline CDR1 reads SNHLY; CDR2 reads FYNNEI. As DNA, the CDR3 is TGTGCCAGCAGGAGAGAGCAGTACTTC. It specifies CASRREQYF.